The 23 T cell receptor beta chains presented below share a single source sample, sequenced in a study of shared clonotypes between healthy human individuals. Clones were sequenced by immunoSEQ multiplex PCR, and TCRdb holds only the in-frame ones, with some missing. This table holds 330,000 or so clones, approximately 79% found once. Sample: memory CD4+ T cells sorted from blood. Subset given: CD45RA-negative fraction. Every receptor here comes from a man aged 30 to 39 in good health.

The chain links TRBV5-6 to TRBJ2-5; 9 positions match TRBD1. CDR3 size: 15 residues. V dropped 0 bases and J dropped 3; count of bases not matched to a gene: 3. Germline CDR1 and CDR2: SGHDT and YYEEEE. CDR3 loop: CASSLAGQGKETQYF. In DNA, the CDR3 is TGTGCCAGCAGCTTGGCTGGACAGGGGAAAGAGACCCAGTACTTC.

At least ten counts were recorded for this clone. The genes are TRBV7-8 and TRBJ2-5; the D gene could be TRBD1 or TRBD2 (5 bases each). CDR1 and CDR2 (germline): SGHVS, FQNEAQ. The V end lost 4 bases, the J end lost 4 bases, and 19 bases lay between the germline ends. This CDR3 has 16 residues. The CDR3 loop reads CASSYPRGPGPETQYF. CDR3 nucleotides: TGTGCCAGCAGCTACCCTCGGGGACCAGGCCCAGAGACCCAGTACTTC.

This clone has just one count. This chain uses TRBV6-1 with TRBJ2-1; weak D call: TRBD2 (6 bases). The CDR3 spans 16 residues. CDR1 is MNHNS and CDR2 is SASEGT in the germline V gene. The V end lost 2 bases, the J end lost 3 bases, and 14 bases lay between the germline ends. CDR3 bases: TGTGCCAGCAGTGAATACGGCGGGGCTCTCTACAATGAGCAGTTCTTC. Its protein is CASSEYGGALYNEQFF.

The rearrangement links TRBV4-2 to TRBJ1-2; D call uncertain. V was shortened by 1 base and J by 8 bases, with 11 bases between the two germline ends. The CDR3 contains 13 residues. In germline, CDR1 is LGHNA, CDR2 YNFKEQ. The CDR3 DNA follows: TGTGCCAGCAGCCAAGTCGCCCTTAGGGGCTACACCTTC. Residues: CASSQVALRGYTF.

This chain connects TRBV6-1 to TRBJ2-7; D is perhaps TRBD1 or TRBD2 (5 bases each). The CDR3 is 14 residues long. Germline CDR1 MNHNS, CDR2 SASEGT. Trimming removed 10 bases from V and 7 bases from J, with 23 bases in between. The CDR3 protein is CATGRGALLGEQYF. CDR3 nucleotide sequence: TGTGCCACCGGACGAGGGGCCCTATTGGGGGAGCAGTACTTC.

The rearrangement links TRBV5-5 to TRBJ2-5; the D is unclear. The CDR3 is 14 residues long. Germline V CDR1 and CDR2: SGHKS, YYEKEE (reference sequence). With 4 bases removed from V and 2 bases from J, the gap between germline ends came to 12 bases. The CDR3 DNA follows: TGTGCCAGCAGCCCACGGCAGATACAAGAGACCCAGTACTTC. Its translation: CASSPRQIQETQYF.

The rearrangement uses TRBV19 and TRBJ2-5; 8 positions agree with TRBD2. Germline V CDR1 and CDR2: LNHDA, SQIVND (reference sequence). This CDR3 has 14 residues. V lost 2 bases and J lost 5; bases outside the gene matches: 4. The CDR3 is CASSILGLEETQYF. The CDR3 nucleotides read TGTGCCAGTAGTATATTGGGACTAGAGGAGACCCAGTACTTC.

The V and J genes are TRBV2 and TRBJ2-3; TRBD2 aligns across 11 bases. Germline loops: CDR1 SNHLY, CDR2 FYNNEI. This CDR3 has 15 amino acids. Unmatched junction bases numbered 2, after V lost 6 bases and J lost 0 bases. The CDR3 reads CASSGTSGSTDTQYF. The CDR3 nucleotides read TGTGCCAGCAGCGGGACTAGCGGTAGCACAGATACGCAGTATTTT.

The CDR3 spells CASSVGTGGNYEQYF. CDR3 sequence (DNA): TGTGCCAGTAGTGTTGGGACAGGGGGCAACTACGAGCAGTACTTC. The rearrangement joins TRBV19 to TRBJ2-7; TRBD1 aligns across 12 bases. J was trimmed by 3 bases and V by 5 bases; bases with no gene match: 5. The CDR3 length is 15 residues. Germline CDR1 reads LNHDA; CDR2 reads SQIVND (reference sequence). Using reference TRBV19 and TRBJ2-7 for the parts outside the CDR3, the full variable domain is DGGITQSPKYLFRKEGQNVTLSCEQNLNHDAMYWYRQDPGQGLRLIYYSQIVNDFQKGDIAEGYSVSREKKESFPLTVTSAQKNPTAFYLCASSVGTGGNYEQYFGPGTRLTVT.

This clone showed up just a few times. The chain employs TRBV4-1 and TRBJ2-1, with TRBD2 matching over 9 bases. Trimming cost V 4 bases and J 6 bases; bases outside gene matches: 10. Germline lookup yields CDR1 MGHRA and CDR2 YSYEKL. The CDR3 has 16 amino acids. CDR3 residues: CASSLTIAGAFNEQFF. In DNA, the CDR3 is TGCGCCAGCAGCCTTACTATAGCGGGAGCTTTCAATGAGCAGTTCTTC.

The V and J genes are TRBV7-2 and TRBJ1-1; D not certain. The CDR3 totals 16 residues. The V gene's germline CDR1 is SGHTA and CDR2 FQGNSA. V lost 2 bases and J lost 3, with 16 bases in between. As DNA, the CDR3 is TGTGCCAGCAGCTTAATTGCGGTCCGATTTGACACTGAAGCTTTCTTT. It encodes CASSLIAVRFDTEAFF.

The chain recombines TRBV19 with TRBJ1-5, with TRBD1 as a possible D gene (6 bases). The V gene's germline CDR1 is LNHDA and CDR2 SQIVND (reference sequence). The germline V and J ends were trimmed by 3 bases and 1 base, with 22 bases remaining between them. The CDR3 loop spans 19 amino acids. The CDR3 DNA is TGTGCCAGTAGTATGCGTTGGGGACAAGGACTTGAGAGCAATCAGCCCCAGCATTTT. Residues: CASSMRWGQGLESNQPQHF. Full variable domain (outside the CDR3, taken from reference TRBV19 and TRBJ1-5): DGGITQSPKYLFRKEGQNVTLSCEQNLNHDAMYWYRQDPGQGLRLIYYSQIVNDFQKGDIAEGYSVSREKKESFPLTVTSAQKNPTAFYLCASSMRWGQGLESNQPQHFGDGTRLSIL.

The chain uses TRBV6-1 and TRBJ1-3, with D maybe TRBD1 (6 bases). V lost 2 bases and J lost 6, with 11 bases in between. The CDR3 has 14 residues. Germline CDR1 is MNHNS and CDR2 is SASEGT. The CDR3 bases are TGTGCCAGCAGTGAATCGTCAGGGGAAAACACCATATATTTT. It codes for CASSESSGENTIYF.

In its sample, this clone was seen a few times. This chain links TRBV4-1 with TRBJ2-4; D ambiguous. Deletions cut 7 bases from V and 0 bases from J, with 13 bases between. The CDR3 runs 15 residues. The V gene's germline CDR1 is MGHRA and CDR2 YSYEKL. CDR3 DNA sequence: TGCGCCAGCAAAAGTTCTATACTAGCCAAAAACATTCAGTACTTC. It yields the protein CASKSSILAKNIQYF.

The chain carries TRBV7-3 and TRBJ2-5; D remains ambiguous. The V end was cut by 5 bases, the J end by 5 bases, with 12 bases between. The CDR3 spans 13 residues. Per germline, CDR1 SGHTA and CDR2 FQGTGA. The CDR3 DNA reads TGTGCCAGCAGCCCCGGGTCTGGGGAGACCCAGTACTTC. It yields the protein CASSPGSGETQYF.

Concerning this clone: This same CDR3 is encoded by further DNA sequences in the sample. The CDR3 reads CSVVRGTDTQYF. Here the CDR3 DNA reads TGCAGCGTTGTTCGGGGCACAGATACGCAGTATTTT. The chain carries TRBV29-1 and TRBJ2-3; D remains unclear. The CDR3 runs 12 residues. Germline V CDR1 and CDR2: SQVTM, ANQGSEA. Trimming removed 4 bases at V and 1 base at J, with 6 bases between.

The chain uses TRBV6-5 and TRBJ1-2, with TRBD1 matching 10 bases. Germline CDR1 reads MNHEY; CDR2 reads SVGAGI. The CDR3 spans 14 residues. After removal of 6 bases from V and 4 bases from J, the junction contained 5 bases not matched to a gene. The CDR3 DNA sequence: TGTGCCAGCAGAAGGGGACAGGGGACCTATGGCTACACCTTC. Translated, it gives CASRRGQGTYGYTF.

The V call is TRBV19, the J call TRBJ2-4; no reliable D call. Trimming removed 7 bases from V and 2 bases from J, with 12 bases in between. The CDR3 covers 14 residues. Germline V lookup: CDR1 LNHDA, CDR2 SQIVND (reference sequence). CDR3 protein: CASNRDSSKNIQYF. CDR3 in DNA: TGTGCCAGTAATCGCGACTCTTCCAAAAACATTCAGTACTTC.

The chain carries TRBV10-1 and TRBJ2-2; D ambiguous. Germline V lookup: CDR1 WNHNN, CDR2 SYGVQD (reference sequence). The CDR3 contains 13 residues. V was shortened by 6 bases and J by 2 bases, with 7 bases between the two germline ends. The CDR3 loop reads CASRQDNTGELFF. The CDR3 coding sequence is TGCGCCAGCAGGCAGGATAACACCGGGGAGCTGTTTTTT.

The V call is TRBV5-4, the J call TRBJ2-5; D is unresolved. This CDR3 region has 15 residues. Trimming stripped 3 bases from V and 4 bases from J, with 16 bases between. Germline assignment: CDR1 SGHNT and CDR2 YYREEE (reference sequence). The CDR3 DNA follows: TGTGCCAGCAGCTCCCCGACCGAAACGGCAGAGACCCAGTACTTC. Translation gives CASSSPTETAETQYF.

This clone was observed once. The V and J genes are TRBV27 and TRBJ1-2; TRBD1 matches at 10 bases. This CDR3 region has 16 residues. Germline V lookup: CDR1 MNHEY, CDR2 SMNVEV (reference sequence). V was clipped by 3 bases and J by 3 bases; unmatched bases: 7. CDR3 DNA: TGTGCCAGCAGTTTGGAACCGGGACAGGGGTACTATGGCTACACCTTC. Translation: CASSLEPGQGYYGYTF.

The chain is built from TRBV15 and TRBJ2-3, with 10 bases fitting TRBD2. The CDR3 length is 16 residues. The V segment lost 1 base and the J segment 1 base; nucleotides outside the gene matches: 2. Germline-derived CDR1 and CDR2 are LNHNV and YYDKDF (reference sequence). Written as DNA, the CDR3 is TGTGCCACCAGCAGAGTCCTAGCGGGAGGCACAGATACGCAGTATTTT. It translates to CATSRVLAGGTDTQYF.

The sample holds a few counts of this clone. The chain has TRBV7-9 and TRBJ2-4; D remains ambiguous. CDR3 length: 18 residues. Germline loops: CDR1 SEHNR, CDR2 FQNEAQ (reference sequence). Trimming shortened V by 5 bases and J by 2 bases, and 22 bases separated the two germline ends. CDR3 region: CASSLISTTINSKNIQYF. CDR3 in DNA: TGTGCCAGCAGCCTAATCTCTACTACAATAAACTCCAAAAACATTCAGTACTTC.